Below, 20 T cell receptor beta chains from the same sample are listed, as sequenced in a study of shared clonotypes between healthy human individuals. Assay: immunoSEQ multiplex PCR; the TCRdb copy retains only in-frame clones and omits some. The profile shows 400,000 to 600,000 clones, around 79% of them singletons. Sequenced material: PBMCs. Receptors originate from a woman between 35 and 50 years old in good health. Some clones in this sample may be carry-over from other donors' samples.

CDR3 DNA: TGTGCCAGCACAAGATTTGACACCGGGGAGCTGTTTTTT. As protein: CASTRFDTGELFF. The V and J genes are TRBV28 and TRBJ2-2; D remains unclear. This CDR3 spans 13 amino acids. Germline V CDR1 and CDR2: MDHEN, SYDVKM. The V end lost 7 bases, the J end lost 3 bases, and 9 bases lay between the germline ends.

As concerns this clone: Other DNA sequences in this specimen translate into the identical CDR3. The chain links TRBV2 to TRBJ2-7; possibly TRBD2 for D (6 bases). The germline CDR1 and CDR2 sequences are SNHLY and FYNNEI. Trimming pared 7 bases from V and 2 bases from J, leaving 9 bases between. The length of the CDR3 is 12 residues. This chain's CDR3 is CASTRGTYEQYF. Written as DNA, the CDR3 is TGTGCCAGCACACGGGGGACCTACGAGCAGTACTTC.

The chain uses TRBV27 and TRBJ2-1; D is perhaps TRBD2 (5 bases). This CDR3 is built from 16 residues. V was clipped by 5 bases and J by 2 bases, with 16 bases between them. Germline CDR1 is MNHEY and CDR2 is SMNVEV (reference sequence). CDR3 sequence (DNA): TGTGCCAGCAGTCGGTTAGCCCGGGAAGCCTACAATGAGCAGTTCTTC. This gives the protein CASSRLAREAYNEQFF.

In regard to this clone: A much larger clone differs from this one at a single base, so this may be a read error. V usage is TRBV7-2 and J usage is TRBJ1-3, with no clear D. CDR3 length: 13 amino acids. Trimming pared 3 bases from V and 2 bases from J, leaving 5 bases between. Germline loops: CDR1 SGHTA, CDR2 FQGNSA. The CDR3 nucleotides are TGTGCCAGCAGCTTGGGGACTGGAAACACCATATATTTT. The encoded protein is CASSLGTGNTIYF. The variable domain in full, with the rest retrieved from reference TRBV7-2 and TRBJ1-3, is GAGVSQSPSNKVTEKGKDVELRCDPISGHTALYWYRQSLGQGLEFLIYFQGNSAPDKSGLPSDRFSAERTGGSVSTLTIQRTQQEDSAVYLCASSLGTGNTIYFGEGSWLTVV.

Regarding this clone: A read error likely explains this, since a far larger clone differs by one base. This chain joins TRBV18 and TRBJ2-4, with D possibly being TRBD1 (5 bases). The germline V gene has CDR1 KGHSH and CDR2 LQKENI. V shed 4 bases and J shed 0 bases, with 13 bases lying between them. This CDR3 spans 16 amino acids. The CDR3 DNA sequence: TGTGCCAGCTCACGGGCCAGGGTAGGAGCCAAAAACATTCAGTACTTC. Amino acids: CASSRARVGAKNIQYF.

There are many counts of this clone. The chain recombines TRBV7-2 with TRBJ2-1; TRBD1 aligns across 9 bases. The germline CDR1 and CDR2 sequences are SGHTA and FQGNSA. The V segment lost 8 bases and the J segment 7 bases; nucleotides outside the gene matches: 6. The CDR3 length is 13 residues. The CDR3 DNA reads TGTGCCAGCCAGGGACAGGGTACGAATGAGCAGTTCTTC. Translated: CASQGQGTNEQFF.

The rearrangement joins TRBV2 to TRBJ2-5; the D gene is possibly TRBD2 (6 bases). The CDR3 sequence is 13 residues long. V lost 9 bases and J lost 4, with 15 bases in between. The germline CDR1 and CDR2 sequences are SNHLY and FYNNEI. This CDR3 reads CARGVGGGETQYF. Here the CDR3 DNA reads TGTGCCAGAGGGGTGGGAGGCGGAGAGACCCAGTACTTC.

The CDR3: CATSREVGAHNEQFF. The CDR3, as DNA: TGTGCCACCAGCAGAGAAGTAGGGGCCCACAATGAGCAGTTCTTC. The genes are TRBV15 and TRBJ2-1, with a weak D call TRBD1 (5 bases). The CDR3 consists of 15 residues. Germline loops: CDR1 LNHNV, CDR2 YYDKDF (reference sequence). V was cut by 0 bases and J by 5 bases, with 11 bases left in between.

The chain combines TRBV10-3 with TRBJ1-1; 7 bases line up with TRBD1. The CDR3 consists of 14 residues. Per germline, CDR1 ENHRY and CDR2 SYGVKD. V lost 6 bases to trimming and J lost 5 bases; unmatched junction nucleotides: 9. CDR3 residues: CAIRSQGGTTEAFF. CDR3 bases: TGTGCCATCAGATCCCAGGGGGGTACGACTGAAGCTTTCTTT.

The chain couples TRBV29-1 to TRBJ2-2; D is possibly TRBD1 (6 bases). The germline V gene encodes CDR1 SQVTM and CDR2 ANQGSEA. This CDR3 region has 13 residues. Trimming shortened V by 5 bases and J by 6 bases, and 13 bases separated the two germline ends. In nucleotides, the CDR3 is TGCAGCGTTCAACAGGGACGGGCCGGGGAGCTGTTTTTT. Translated, it gives CSVQQGRAGELFF.

This chain connects TRBV9 to TRBJ2-5, with D unclear. This CDR3 comprises 15 residues. Germline V gene sequence: CDR1 SGDLS, CDR2 YYNGEE. V dropped 0 bases and J dropped 0 bases, with 9 bases sitting between them. In nucleotides, the CDR3 is TGTGCCAGCAGCGTAGCGGGTACCCACCAAGAGACCCAGTACTTC. Amino acids: CASSVAGTHQETQYF.

The chain has TRBV4-3 and TRBJ2-7; D possibly corresponds to TRBD1 (6 bases). Germline CDR1 reads LGHNA; CDR2 reads YSLEER. The CDR3 runs to 16 residues. Trimming took 0 bases from V and 3 from J, leaving 15 bases between them. CDR3: CASSQDWTEGNYEQYF. CDR3 sequence (DNA): TGCGCCAGCAGCCAAGATTGGACAGAAGGAAACTACGAGCAGTACTTC.

The chain joins TRBV11-2 to TRBJ2-1; 7 nucleotides align to TRBD2. The CDR3 sequence is 17 residues long. The germline gives CDR1 SGHAT, CDR2 FQNNGV. Germline trimming cut 4 bases from V and 9 bases from J; bases unmatched to any gene: 18. CDR3 region: CASSSEDRGGIGGEQFF. CDR3 DNA: TGTGCCAGCAGCTCAGAGGATCGGGGAGGGATCGGTGGTGAGCAGTTCTTC.

The gene calls are TRBV28 and TRBJ2-3; D not certain. CDR1 is MDHEN, CDR2 SYDVKM, per germline. The CDR3 is 13 amino acids. Trimming took off 8 bases at V and 0 bases at J, with 9 bases between the two ends. The CDR3 DNA reads as TGTGCCAGCGAGAAGGGTAGCACAGATACGCAGTATTTT. Translation: CASEKGSTDTQYF.

As concerns this clone: This may arise from a read error, as a much more abundant clone is one base away. No conserved phenylalanine or tryptophan ends this CDR3, so it is likely a read error. CDR3 in DNA: TGTGCCAGCAGCTGGGGGACCGGGACTAGCTTTTCCGAGCAGTACCTC. This encodes CASSWGTGTSFSEQYL. The rearrangement links TRBV5-6 to TRBJ2-7; 9 bases match TRBD2. The CDR3 consists of 16 residues. Germline V gene lookup returns CDR1 SGHDT and CDR2 YYEEEE. After removal of 3 bases from V and 6 bases from J, the junction contained 13 bases not matched to a gene.

The chain is built from TRBV5-1 and TRBJ2-3; 8 positions match TRBD2. With V trimmed by 2 bases and J by 4 bases, 12 bases remained unmatched. The CDR3 sequence is 17 residues long. The germline V gene has CDR1 SGHRS and CDR2 YFSETQ. CDR3: CASSFNGASGHADTQYF. In nucleotides, the CDR3 is TGCGCCAGCAGCTTTAACGGGGCTAGCGGGCATGCAGATACGCAGTATTTT.

The chain couples TRBV11-2 to TRBJ2-1, with D possibly being TRBD2 (6 bases). Germline lookup yields CDR1 SGHAT and CDR2 FQNNGV. Between the trimmed V and J ends, which lost 0 bases and 10 bases, there was a span of 10 bases. CDR3 length: 13 amino acids. The CDR3 coding sequence is TGTGCCAGCAGCTTAGATGGAGGGATAGAGCAGTTCTTC. It codes for CASSLDGGIEQFF.

The gene calls are TRBV28 and TRBJ1-5; D may be TRBD1 (5 bases). The CDR3 consists of 16 residues. V lost 7 bases to trimming and J lost 5 bases, with 21 bases between them. The germline V gene has CDR1 MDHEN and CDR2 SYDVKM. The CDR3 spells CASTGTQWGRDQPQHF. The CDR3 nucleotides read TGTGCCAGCACGGGGACGCAATGGGGTCGGGATCAGCCCCAGCATTTT. Using reference TRBV28 and TRBJ1-5 for the parts outside the CDR3, the full variable domain is DVKVTQSSRYLVKRTGEKVFLECVQDMDHENMFWYRQDPGLGLRLIYFSYDVKMKEKGDIPEGYSVSREKKERFSLILESASTNQTSMYLCASTGTQWGRDQPQHFGDGTRLSIL.

This clone occurred many times. The rearrangement joins TRBV6-1 to TRBJ2-7; D gene uncertain. In germline, CDR1 is MNHNS, CDR2 SASEGT. CDR3 length: 15 amino acids. The V end was cut by 8 bases, the J end by 3 bases, with 20 bases between. For the CDR3, the DNA is TGTGCCAGCTTAAGGGCCCTGGGAATGGGCTACGAGCAGTACTTC. Translating it yields CASLRALGMGYEQYF.

CDR3 sequence reads: CASSLAVGRNSYEQYF. As DNA, the CDR3 is TGTGCCAGCAGCTTAGCGGTCGGGCGAAACTCCTACGAGCAGTACTTC. The chain links TRBV7-9 to TRBJ2-7; no clear D. The CDR3 is 16 amino acids. Germline CDR1 and CDR2: SEHNR and FQNEAQ (reference sequence). V lost 0 bases to trimming and J lost 0 bases, with 12 bases between them.